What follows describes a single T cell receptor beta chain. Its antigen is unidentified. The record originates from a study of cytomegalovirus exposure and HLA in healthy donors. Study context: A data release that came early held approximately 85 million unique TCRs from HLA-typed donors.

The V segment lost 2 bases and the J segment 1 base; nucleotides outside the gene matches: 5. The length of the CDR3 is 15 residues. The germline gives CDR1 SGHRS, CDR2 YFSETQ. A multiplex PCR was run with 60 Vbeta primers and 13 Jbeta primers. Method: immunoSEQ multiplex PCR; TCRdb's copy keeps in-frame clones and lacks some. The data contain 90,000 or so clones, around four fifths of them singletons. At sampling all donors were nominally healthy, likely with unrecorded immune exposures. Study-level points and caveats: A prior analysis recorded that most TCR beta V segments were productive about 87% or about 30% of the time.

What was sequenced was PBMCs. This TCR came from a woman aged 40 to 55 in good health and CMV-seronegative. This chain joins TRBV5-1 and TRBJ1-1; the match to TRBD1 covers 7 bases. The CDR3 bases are TGCGCCAGCAGCTTAAGGACAGGCCCGAACACTGAAGCTTTCTTT. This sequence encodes CASSLRTGPNTEAFF.